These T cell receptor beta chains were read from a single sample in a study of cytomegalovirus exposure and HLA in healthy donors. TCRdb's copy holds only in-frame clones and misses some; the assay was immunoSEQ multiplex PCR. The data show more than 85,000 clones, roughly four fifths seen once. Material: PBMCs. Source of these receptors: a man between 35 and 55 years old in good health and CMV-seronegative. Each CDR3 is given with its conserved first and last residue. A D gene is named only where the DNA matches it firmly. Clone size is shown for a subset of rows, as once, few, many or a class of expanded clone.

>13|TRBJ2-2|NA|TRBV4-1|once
CASSQGGFRELFF
TGCGCCAGCAGCCAAGGAGGGTTCAGGGAGCTGTTTTTT
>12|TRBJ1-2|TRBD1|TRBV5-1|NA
CASSDTGGGYTF
TGCGCCAGCAGCGACACAGGGGGCGGCTACACCTTC
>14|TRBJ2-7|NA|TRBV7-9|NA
CASSLAVQGAEQYF
TGTGCCAGCAGCTTAGCCGTACAGGGTGCCGAGCAGTACTTC
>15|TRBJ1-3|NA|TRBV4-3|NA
CASSPWAGDGNTIYF
TGCGCCAGCAGCCCCTGGGCAGGGGATGGGAACACCATATATTTT
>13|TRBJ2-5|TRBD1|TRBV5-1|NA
CASSPRDRGTQYF
TGCGCCAGCAGCCCACGCGACAGGGGGACCCAGTACTTC
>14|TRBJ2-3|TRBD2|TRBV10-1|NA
CASSDPGRTDTQYF
TGCGCCAGCAGTGACCCCGGGAGGACAGATACGCAGTATTTT
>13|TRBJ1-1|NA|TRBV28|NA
CASSSTGALEAFF
TGTGCCAGCAGTTCCACAGGCGCCCTTGAAGCTTTCTTT
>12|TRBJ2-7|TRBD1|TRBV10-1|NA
CASGKGADEQYF
TGCGCCAGCGGAAAGGGGGCCGACGAGCAGTACTTC
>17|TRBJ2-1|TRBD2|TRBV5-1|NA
CASSLEPSGGGLEEQFF
TGCGCCAGCAGCTTGGAGCCTAGCGGGGGGGGTTTAGAGGAGCAGTTCTTC
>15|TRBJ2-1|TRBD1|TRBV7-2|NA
CASSFQGATYNEQFF
TGTGCCAGCAGCTTTCAGGGGGCAACCTACAATGAGCAGTTCTTC
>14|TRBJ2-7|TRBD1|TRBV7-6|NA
CASSWGQGANEQYF
TGTGCCAGCAGCTGGGGACAGGGGGCCAACGAGCAGTACTTC
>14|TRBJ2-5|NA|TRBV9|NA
CASSVGGLGETQYF
TGTGCCAGCAGCGTCGGCGGGTTGGGAGAGACCCAGTACTTC
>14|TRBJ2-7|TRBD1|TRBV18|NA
CASSLKQGAYEQYF
TGTGCCAGCTCACTGAAACAGGGGGCCTACGAGCAGTACTTC
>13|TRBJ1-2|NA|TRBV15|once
CATSAGTVYGYTF
TGTGCCACCAGCGCTGGGACTGTCTACGGCTACACCTTC
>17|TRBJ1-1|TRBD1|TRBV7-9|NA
CASSLPRDRGGHTEAFF
TGTGCCAGCAGCTTACCCCGGGACAGGGGAGGGCACACTGAAGCTTTCTTT
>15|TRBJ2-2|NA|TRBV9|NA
CASSEGWGNTGELFF
TGTGCCAGCAGCGAGGGGTGGGGGAACACCGGGGAGCTGTTTTTT
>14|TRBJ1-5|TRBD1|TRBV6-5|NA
CASKIGTGDRPQHF
TGTGCCAGCAAGATCGGGACAGGGGACCGGCCCCAGCATTTT
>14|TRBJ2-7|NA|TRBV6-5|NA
CASRGGTGLLRQYF
TGTGCCAGCAGGGGGGGGACAGGCCTACTCAGGCAGTACTTC
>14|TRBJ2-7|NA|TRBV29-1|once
CSVVRASLTYEQYF
TGCAGCGTTGTCAGGGCAAGTCTAACCTACGAGCAGTACTTC
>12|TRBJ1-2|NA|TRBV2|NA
CASRSGGGGYTF
TGTGCCAGCAGGTCCGGGGGTGGTGGCTACACCTTC
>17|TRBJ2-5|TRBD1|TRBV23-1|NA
CASSQPTHGQGKETQYF
TGCGCCAGCAGTCAACCCACCCACGGACAGGGGAAGGAGACCCAGTACTTC
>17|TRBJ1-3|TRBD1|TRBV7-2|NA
CASSSFGTGGSGNTIYF
TGTGCCAGCAGCTCATTCGGGACAGGGGGCTCTGGAAACACCATATATTTT
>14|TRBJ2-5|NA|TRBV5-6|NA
CASSLGGLQETQYF
TGTGCCAGCAGCTTGGGTGGGCTCCAAGAGACCCAGTACTTC
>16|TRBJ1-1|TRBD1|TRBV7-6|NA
CASSPRTGERNTEAFF
TGTGCCAGCAGCCCTCGAACAGGGGAGCGGAACACTGAAGCTTTCTTT
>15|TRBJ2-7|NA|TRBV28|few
CASSLLVDGDYEQYF
TGTGCCAGCAGTTTATTGGTAGACGGAGACTACGAGCAGTACTTC
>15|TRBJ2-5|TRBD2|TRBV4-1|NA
CASRFSGRTQETQYF
TGCGCCAGCAGATTTAGCGGGAGGACCCAAGAGACCCAGTACTTC
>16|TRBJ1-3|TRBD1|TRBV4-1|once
CASSPDTGGSGNTIYF
TGCGCCAGCAGCCCAGACACAGGGGGCTCTGGAAACACCATATATTTT
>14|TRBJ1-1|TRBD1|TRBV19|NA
CASSQPGGNTEAFF
TGTGCCAGTAGTCAACCAGGGGGTAACACTGAAGCTTTCTTT
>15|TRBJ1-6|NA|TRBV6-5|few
CASSNPGPFNSPLHF
TGTGCCAGCTCCAACCCAGGCCCCTTTAATTCCCCCCTCCACTTT
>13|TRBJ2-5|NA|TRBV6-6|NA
CASSPGFGETQYF
TGTGCCAGCTCTCCGGGATTTGGAGAGACCCAGTACTTC
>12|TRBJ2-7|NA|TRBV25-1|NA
CASRGSGIEQYF
TGTGCCAGCCGAGGGTCGGGGATTGAGCAGTACTTC
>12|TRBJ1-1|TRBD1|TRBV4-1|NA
CASSRQGTEAFF
TGCGCCAGCAGCCGACAGGGAACTGAAGCTTTCTTT
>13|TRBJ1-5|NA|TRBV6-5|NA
CASSRGSGQPQHF
TGTGCCAGCAGCCGAGGGTCCGGTCAGCCCCAGCATTTT
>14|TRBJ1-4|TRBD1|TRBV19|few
CASERDRGREKLFF
TGTGCCAGTGAGCGGGACAGGGGACGAGAAAAACTGTTTTTT
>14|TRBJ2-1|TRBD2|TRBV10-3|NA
CATSGAGTYNEQFF
TGTGCCACTAGCGGTGCGGGAACCTACAATGAGCAGTTCTTC
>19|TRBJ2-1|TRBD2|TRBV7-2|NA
CASSLVSSGRALGRNEQFF
TGTGCCAGCAGCTTAGTTTCCAGCGGGAGGGCCTTAGGTCGCAATGAGCAGTTCTTC
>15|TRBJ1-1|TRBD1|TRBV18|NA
CASSPIGQGNTEAFF
TGTGCCAGCTCACCCATCGGACAGGGGAACACTGAAGCTTTCTTT
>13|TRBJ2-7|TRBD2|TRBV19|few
CASSWGGEYEQYF
TGTGCCAGTAGTTGGGGAGGGGAATACGAGCAGTACTTC
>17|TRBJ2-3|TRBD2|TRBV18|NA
CASSYRTSGASTDTQYF
TGTGCCAGCTCATATAGGACTAGCGGGGCTAGCACAGATACGCAGTATTTT
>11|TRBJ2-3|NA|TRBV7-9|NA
CASHGSDTQYF
TGTGCCAGCCACGGTTCGGATACGCAGTATTTT
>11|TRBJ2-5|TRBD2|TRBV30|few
CALAGEETQYF
TGTGCCTTAGCGGGAGAAGAGACCCAGTACTTC
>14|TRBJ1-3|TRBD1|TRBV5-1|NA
CASSLDRGGNTIYF
TGCGCCAGCAGCTTAGACAGGGGAGGAAACACCATATATTTT
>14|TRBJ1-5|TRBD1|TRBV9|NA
CASSKDRGNQPQHF
TGTGCCAGCAGCAAGGACAGGGGGAATCAGCCCCAGCATTTT
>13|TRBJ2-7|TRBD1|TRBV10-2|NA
CASSRQGPYEQYF
TGCGCCAGCAGTAGACAGGGACCCTACGAGCAGTACTTC
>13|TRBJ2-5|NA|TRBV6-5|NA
CASPPRGQETQYF
TGTGCCAGCCCCCCACGGGGACAAGAGACCCAGTACTTC
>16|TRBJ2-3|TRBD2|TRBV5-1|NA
CASSLGLAGTTDTQYF
TGCGCCAGCAGCCTGGGACTAGCGGGAACCACAGATACGCAGTATTTT
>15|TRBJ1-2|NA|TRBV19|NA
CASVRIGEANYGYTF
TGTGCCTCAGTACGTATCGGGGAGGCTAACTATGGCTACACCTTC
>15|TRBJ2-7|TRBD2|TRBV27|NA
CASSSWTSGSWEQYF
TGTGCCAGCAGTTCCTGGACTAGCGGGAGTTGGGAGCAGTACTTC
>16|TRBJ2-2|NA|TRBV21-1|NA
CASTKFGQGNTGELFF
NA
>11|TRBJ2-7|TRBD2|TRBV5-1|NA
CASTGGIEQYF
TGCGCCAGCACCGGGGGGATCGAGCAGTACTTC
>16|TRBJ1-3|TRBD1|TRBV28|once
CASNPAGTGGGNTIYF
TGTGCCAGCAATCCAGCCGGGACAGGGGGGGGAAACACCATATATTTT
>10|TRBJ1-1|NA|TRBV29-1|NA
CSGQDTEAFF
TGCAGCGGACAGGACACTGAAGCTTTCTTT
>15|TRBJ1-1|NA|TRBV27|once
CASRPRQAPNTEAFF
TGTGCCAGCAGGCCACGACAGGCTCCGAACACTGAAGCTTTCTTT